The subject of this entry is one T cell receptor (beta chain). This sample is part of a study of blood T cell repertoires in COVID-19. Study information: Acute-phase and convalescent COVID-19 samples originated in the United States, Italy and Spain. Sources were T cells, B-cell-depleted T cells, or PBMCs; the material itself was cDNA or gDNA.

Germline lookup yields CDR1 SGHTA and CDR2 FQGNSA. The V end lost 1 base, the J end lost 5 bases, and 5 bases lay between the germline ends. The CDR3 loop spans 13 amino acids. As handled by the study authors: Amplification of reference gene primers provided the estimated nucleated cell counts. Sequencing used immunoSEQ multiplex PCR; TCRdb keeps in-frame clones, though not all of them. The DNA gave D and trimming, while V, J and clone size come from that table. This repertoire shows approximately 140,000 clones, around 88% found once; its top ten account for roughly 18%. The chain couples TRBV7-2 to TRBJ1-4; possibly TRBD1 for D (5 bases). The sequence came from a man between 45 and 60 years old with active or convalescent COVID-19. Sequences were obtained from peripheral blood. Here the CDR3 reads CASSLEGNEKLFF. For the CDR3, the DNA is TGTGCCAGCAGCTTAGAGGGGAATGAAAAACTGTTTTTT.